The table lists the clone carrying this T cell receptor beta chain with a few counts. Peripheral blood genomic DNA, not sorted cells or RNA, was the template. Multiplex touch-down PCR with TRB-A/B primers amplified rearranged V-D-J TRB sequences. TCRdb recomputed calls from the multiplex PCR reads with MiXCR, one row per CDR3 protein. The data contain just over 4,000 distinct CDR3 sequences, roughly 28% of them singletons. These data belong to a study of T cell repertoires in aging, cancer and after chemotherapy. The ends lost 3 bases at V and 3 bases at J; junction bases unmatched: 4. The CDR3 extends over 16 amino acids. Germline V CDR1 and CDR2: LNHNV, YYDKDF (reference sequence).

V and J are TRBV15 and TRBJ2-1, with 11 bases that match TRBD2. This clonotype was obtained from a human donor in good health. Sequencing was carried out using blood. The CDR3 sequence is CATSSRLAGLYNEQFF. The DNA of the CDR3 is TGTGCCACCAGCAGTAGACTAGCGGGGCTCTACAATGAGCAGTTCTTC. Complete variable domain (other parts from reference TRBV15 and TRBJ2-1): DAMVIQNPRYQVTQFGKPVTLSCSQTLNHNVMYWYQQKSSQAPKLLFHYYDKDFNNEADTPDNFQSRRPNTSFCFLDIRSPGLGDTAMYLCATSSRLAGLYNEQFFGPGTRLTVL.